The 22 T cell receptor beta chains reported below all come from one sample, sequenced in a study of cytomegalovirus exposure and HLA in healthy donors (dated by TCRdb to 2017 to 2019). Library generation was performed with the immunoSEQ multiplex PCR assay. The multiplex PCR relied on a mix of 60 forward primers for TCR Vbeta segments and 13 reverse primers for TCR Jbeta segments. TCRdb obtained this table from immuneACCESS and retained in-frame rearrangements with V and J assigned. These tables miss some clones; where compared with another copy, unresolved V genes account for less than half of the shortfall, and the remainder is unexplained. This sample holds 150,000 to 200,000 clones; about 81% were observed only once. The biggest ten clones account for just over 2% of the sample. The sample consisted of PBMCs. These receptors were collected from a young woman in good health and CMV-seropositive.

This chain connects TRBV27 to TRBJ2-2; possibly TRBD2 for D (6 bases). CDR1 MNHEY and CDR2 SMNVEV come from the germline V gene (reference sequence). The CDR3 runs to 16 residues. Trimming pared 1 base from V and 8 bases from J, leaving 17 bases between. CDR3 sequence reads: CASSLWAGTLEGELFF. DNA of the CDR3: TGTGCCAGCAGTTTATGGGCGGGGACCCTCGAGGGGGAGCTGTTTTTT.

The rearrangement uses TRBV5-4 and TRBJ2-7; 7 nucleotides align to TRBD2. The trim removed 8 bases at V and 3 bases at J, leaving 8 bases unmatched. The germline V gene has CDR1 SGHNT and CDR2 YYREEE (reference sequence). The length of the CDR3 is 13 residues. The CDR3 reads CASGFGTNYEQYF. The CDR3 DNA follows: TGTGCCAGTGGATTTGGGACTAACTACGAGCAGTACTTC.

The chain recombines TRBV13 with TRBJ2-3; 10 nucleotides match TRBD2. The CDR3 runs 17 residues. Germline V gene lookup returns CDR1 PRHDT and CDR2 FYEKMQ (reference sequence). The trim removed 2 bases at V and 0 bases at J, leaving 5 bases unmatched. This chain's CDR3 is CASSLRAGGPSTDTQYF. CDR3 coding DNA: TGTGCCAGCAGCTTACGAGCGGGGGGGCCCAGCACAGATACGCAGTATTTT.

The J gene is TRBJ1-1, the V gene TRBV6-1, with 7 bases identical to TRBD1. The germline CDR1 and CDR2 sequences are MNHNS and SASEGT. This CDR3 has 12 amino acids. V trimming: 6 bases; J trimming: 6 bases; junction bases outside the gene matches: 4. The CDR3 region has the DNA TGTGCCAGCAGCGCAGGGGGAGCTGAAGCTTTCTTT. As protein: CASSAGGAEAFF.

The DNA of the CDR3 is TGTGCCAGCAGCTTAGGCTACTCGGGGGACCAAGAGACCCAGTACTTC. Its protein is CASSLGYSGDQETQYF. The chain employs TRBV13 and TRBJ2-5; TRBD2 is a possible D gene (6 bases). The V and J ends lost 0 bases and 0 bases respectively, with 11 bases between them. Per germline, CDR1 PRHDT and CDR2 FYEKMQ (reference sequence). This CDR3 region has 16 residues.

The chain joins TRBV5-1 to TRBJ2-1, with D possibly being TRBD1 (5 bases). This CDR3 comprises 13 residues. CDR1 is SGHRS, CDR2 YFSETQ, per germline. Trimming pared 5 bases from V and 5 bases from J, leaving 11 bases between. CDR3 in amino acids: CASREGANNEQFF. CDR3 DNA: TGCGCCAGCAGGGAAGGGGCTAACAATGAGCAGTTCTTC.

This clone occurred a few times. A junction boundary mismatches the germline segment, possibly from a read error. The CDR3 loop reads CASSHAIDLVF. In DNA form, the CDR3 reads TGTGCCAGCAGCCATGCTATCGATCTCGTTTTT. The chain couples TRBV14 to TRBJ1-3; no firm D call. This CDR3 is built from 11 residues. In germline, CDR1 is SGHDN, CDR2 FVKESK.

As to this clone: One end of the junction fails to match germline, which may point to a read error. This chain joins TRBV9 and TRBJ2-3, with 11 bases lining up with TRBD2. The CDR3 sequence is 16 residues long. Germline V lookup: CDR1 SGDLS, CDR2 YYNGEE. Here the CDR3 DNA reads TGTGCCAGCAGCCCCCACGGGACTAGCGGCACAGATACGCGGTATTTT. It translates to CASSPHGTSGTDTRYF.

The chain links TRBV15 to TRBJ2-2; 7 nucleotides match TRBD2. CDR3 length: 16 residues. Germline V CDR1 and CDR2: LNHNV, YYDKDF (reference sequence). The junction had 6 bases not matched to a gene; V was cut back by 1 base and J by 4 bases. Written as DNA, the CDR3 is TGTGCCACCAGCAGAGCCTTGGGGGAGGGCACCGGGGAGCTGTTTTTT. This gives the protein CATSRALGEGTGELFF.

This clone was seen a single time. This chain links TRBV9 with TRBJ1-4; TRBD1 agrees at 10 bases. Germline trimming cut 2 bases from V and 8 bases from J; bases unmatched to any gene: 6. Per the germline V gene, CDR1 is SGDLS and CDR2 is YYNGEE. The CDR3 contains 15 residues. CDR3 coding DNA: TGTGCCAGCAGCGTCACGGGACAGGGGACCGAAAAACTGTTTTTT. Encoded protein: CASSVTGQGTEKLFF.

The chain joins TRBV6-1 to TRBJ2-7; weak D call: TRBD1 (6 bases). The CDR3 has 14 residues. Germline V gene data show CDR1 as MNHNS and CDR2 as SASEGT. The CDR3 DNA sequence: TGTGCCAGCAGTGAAGCAGGGGGACCCTACGAACAGTACGTC. Its translation is CASSEAGGPYEQYV.

J is TRBJ2-7 and V is TRBV6-6, with D tentatively TRBD1 (7 bases). Germline loops: CDR1 MNHNY, CDR2 SVGAGI (reference sequence). The CDR3 spans 14 residues. The V end lost 6 bases, the J end lost 5 bases, and 17 bases lay between the germline ends. This chain's CDR3 is CASSNTGEANEQYV. In DNA form, the CDR3 reads TGTGCCAGCAGCAACACAGGGGAGGCCAACGAGCAGTACGTC.

The V call is TRBV6-6, the J call TRBJ2-7; D call uncertain. Germline CDR1 is MNHNY and CDR2 is SVGAGI (reference sequence). The germline V and J ends were trimmed by 4 bases and 3 bases, with 13 bases remaining between them. CDR3 length: 14 residues. The CDR3 DNA is TGTGCCAGCAGTTTCCTACCGGGTTACTACGAGCAGTACGTC. Protein sequence: CASSFLPGYYEQYV.

The rearrangement joins TRBV5-1 to TRBJ2-5, with D maybe TRBD2 (6 bases). TRBJ2-7 explains the end of the DNA better; the J call may be wrong. This CDR3 spans 16 amino acids. The germline gives CDR1 SGHRS, CDR2 YFSETQ. The CDR3 here is CASSWGDGDRRYEQYF. In DNA form, the CDR3 reads TGCGCCAGCAGCTGGGGGGACGGAGATCGGCGCTACGAGCAGTACTTC.

This chain uses TRBV5-4 with TRBJ2-7, with 8 positions matching TRBD1. The CDR3 length is 14 residues. With V trimmed by 0 bases and J by 7 bases, 6 bases remained unmatched. Germline V CDR1 and CDR2: SGHNT, YYREEE (reference sequence). The CDR3: CASSLERQGREQYF. In DNA, the CDR3 is TGTGCCAGCAGCTTGGAGCGACAGGGGCGGGAGCAGTACTTC.

The chain recombines TRBV2 with TRBJ1-4, with D unclear. CDR1 and CDR2 (germline): SNHLY, FYNNEI. The CDR3 extends over 15 amino acids. The ends were cut back, 7 bases at V and 4 bases at J, with 16 bases in the middle. CDR3 sequence (DNA): TGTGCCAGCACGGATCGGAGGGCGTTTAATGAAAAACTGTTTTTT. Residues: CASTDRRAFNEKLFF.

The CDR3 here is CAWSVGRDTQYF. In DNA form, the CDR3 reads TGTGCCTGGAGTGTCGGGAGAGATACGCAGTATTTT. The chain joins TRBV30 to TRBJ2-3; TRBD2 is a possible D gene (6 bases). Germline CDR1 reads GTSNPN; CDR2 reads SVGIG (reference sequence). The CDR3 consists of 12 residues. V lost 0 bases to trimming and J lost 5 bases, with 6 bases between them.

The chain has TRBV7-6 and TRBJ1-4; the D gene is possibly TRBD1 (6 bases). This CDR3 has 17 residues. CDR1 and CDR2 (germline): SGHVS, FNYEAQ. Trimming pared 5 bases from V and 5 bases from J, leaving 21 bases between. The CDR3 loop is CASSPSLPGHLNEKLFF. In nucleotides, the CDR3 is TGTGCCAGCAGCCCCTCCTTACCGGGACACTTGAATGAAAAACTGTTTTTT.

The rearrangement links TRBV25-1 to TRBJ2-2; no reliable D call. Germline CDR1 MGHDK, CDR2 SYGVNS. Trimming removed 3 bases at V and 2 bases at J, with 7 bases between. The CDR3 is 14 amino acids. The CDR3 DNA reads as TGTGCCAGCAGTGACCCCCAAAACACCGGGGAGCTGTTTTTT. Its protein is CASSDPQNTGELFF.

A remark on this clone: Other DNA sequences of this sample code for an identical CDR3. This rearrangement joins TRBV18 to TRBJ2-7; 7 bases match TRBD1. Germline CDR1 and CDR2: KGHSH and LQKENI. The CDR3 loop spans 13 amino acids. J lost 3 bases, V lost 3 bases, and 2 bases had no gene match. The CDR3 spells CASSPSGGYEQYF. CDR3 nucleotide sequence: TGTGCCAGCTCACCTTCAGGGGGCTACGAGCAGTACTTC. Filled out from reference TRBV18 and TRBJ2-7, the complete variable domain reads NAGVMQNPRHLVRRRGQEARLRCSPMKGHSHVYWYRQLPEEGLKFMVYLQKENIIDESGMPKERFSAEFPKEGPSILRIQQVVRGDSAAYFCASSPSGGYEQYFGPGTRLTVT.

The rearrangement links TRBV19 to TRBJ1-1; maybe TRBD1 (6 bases). The germline gives CDR1 LNHDA, CDR2 SQIVND (reference sequence). This CDR3 has 14 residues. The V and J ends lost 5 bases and 1 base respectively, with 11 bases between them. CDR3 sequence (DNA): TGTGCCAGTAGTTGGACAGCCTCGAACACTGAAGCTTTCTTT. Encoded protein: CASSWTASNTEAFF.

The chain couples TRBV7-9 to TRBJ1-1; no definite D call. This CDR3 has 14 residues. Trimming shortened V by 2 bases and J by 0 bases, and 7 bases separated the two germline ends. Germline lookup yields CDR1 SEHNR and CDR2 FQNEAQ (reference sequence). The CDR3 sequence is CASSLSQMNTEAFF. CDR3 nucleotides: TGTGCCAGCAGCTTATCACAGATGAACACTGAAGCTTTCTTT.